This T cell receptor (beta chain) was observed in a study of regulatory T cells in long-lasting Graves disease. There are a few counts of this clonotype. Time point specified: newly diagnosed GD, antithyroid drugs for less than 3 months. Extracted RNA from PBMCs served as the source of the TCR library. CDR3 regions were amplified by Arm-PCR using iRepertoire HTBI primers to build TCR beta libraries. In the authors' methods: The study identified 62 TRBV and more than 11 TRBJ segments across samples. A single record per CDR3 protein comes from TCRdb applying MiXCR to the multiplex PCR reads. These V and J calls originate from TCRdb's pipeline instead of the authors' own analysis. Of around 500,000 distinct CDR3 sequences in the sample, approximately 13% were seen once. The trim removed 2 bases at V and 9 bases at J, leaving 7 bases unmatched. The CDR3 sequence is 15 residues long. From germline, CDR1 is DFQATT and CDR2 SNEGSKA (reference sequence).

The data also belong to a second study, concerning T cells in Graves' hyperthyroidism and ophthalmopathy. This second study says: Diagnoses were established using clinical symptoms, serum thyroxine and TRAb, thyroid ultrasound and orbital computed tomography. Initially, a first-round RT-PCR of the TCR CDR3 employed the HTBI primer set. It was a median about seven months before onset that the model predicted ophthalmopathy.

This sample comprised peripheral blood mononuclear cells (PBMCs), obtained at new diagnosis, from a patient treated with antithyroid drugs. This sequence was found in a man in his thirties or forties with Graves disease. The chain combines TRBV20-1 with TRBJ2-1, with TRBD2 identical over 13 bases. CDR3 protein: CSARIRTSGSSEQFF. The CDR3 DNA follows: TGCAGTGCTAGAATTCGGACTAGCGGGAGCAGTGAGCAGTTCTTC.